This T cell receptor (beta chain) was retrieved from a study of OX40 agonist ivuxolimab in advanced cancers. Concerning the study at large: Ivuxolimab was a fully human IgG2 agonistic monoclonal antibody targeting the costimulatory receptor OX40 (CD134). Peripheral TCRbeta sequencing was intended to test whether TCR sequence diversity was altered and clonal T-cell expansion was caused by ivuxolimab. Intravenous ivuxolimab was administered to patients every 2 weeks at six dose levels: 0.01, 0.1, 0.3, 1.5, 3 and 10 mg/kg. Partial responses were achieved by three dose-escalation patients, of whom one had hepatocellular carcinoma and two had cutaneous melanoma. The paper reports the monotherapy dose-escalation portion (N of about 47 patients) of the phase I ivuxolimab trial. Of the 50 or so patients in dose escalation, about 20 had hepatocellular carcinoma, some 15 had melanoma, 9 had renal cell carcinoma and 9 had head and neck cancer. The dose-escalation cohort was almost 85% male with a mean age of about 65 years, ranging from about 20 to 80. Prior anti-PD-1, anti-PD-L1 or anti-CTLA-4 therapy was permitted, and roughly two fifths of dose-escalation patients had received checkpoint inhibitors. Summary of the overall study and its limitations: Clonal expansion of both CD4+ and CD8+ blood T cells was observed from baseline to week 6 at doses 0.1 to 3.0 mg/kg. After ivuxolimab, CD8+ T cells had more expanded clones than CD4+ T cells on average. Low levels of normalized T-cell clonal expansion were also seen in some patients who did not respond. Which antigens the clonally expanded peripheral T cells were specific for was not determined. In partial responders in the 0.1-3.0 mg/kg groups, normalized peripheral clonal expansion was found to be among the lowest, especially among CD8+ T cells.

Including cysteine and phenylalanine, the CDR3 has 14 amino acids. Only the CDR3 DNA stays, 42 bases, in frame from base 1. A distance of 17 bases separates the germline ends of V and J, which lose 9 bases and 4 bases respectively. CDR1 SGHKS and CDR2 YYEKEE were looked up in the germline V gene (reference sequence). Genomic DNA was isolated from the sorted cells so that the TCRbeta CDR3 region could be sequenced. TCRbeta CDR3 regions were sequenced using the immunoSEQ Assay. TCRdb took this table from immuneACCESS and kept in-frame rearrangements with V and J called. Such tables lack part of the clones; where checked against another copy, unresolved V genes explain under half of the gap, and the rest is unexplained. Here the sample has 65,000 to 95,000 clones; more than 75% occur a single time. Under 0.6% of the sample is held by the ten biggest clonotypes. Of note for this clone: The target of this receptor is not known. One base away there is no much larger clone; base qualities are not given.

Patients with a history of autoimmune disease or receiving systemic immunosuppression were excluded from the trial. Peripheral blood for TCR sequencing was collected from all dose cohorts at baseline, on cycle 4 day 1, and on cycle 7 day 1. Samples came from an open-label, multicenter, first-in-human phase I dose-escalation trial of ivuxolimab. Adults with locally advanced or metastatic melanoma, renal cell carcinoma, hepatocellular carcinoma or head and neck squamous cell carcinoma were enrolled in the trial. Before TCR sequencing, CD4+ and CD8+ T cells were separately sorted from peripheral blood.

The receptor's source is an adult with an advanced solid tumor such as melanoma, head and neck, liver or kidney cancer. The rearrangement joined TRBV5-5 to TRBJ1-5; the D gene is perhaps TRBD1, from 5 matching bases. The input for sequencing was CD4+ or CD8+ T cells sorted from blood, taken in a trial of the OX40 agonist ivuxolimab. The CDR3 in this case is CATTEVAGNQPQHF. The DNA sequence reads TGTGCCACCACCGAGGTGGCAGGGAATCAGCCCCAGCATTTT.